This TCR beta chain was captured in a study of T cell repertoires in cytomegalovirus infection. General study results and limits: In two of eight donors, the top clonotype was HLA-C-restricted CMV-specific.

Turning to this clonotype: Its antigen is not known.

The V segment lost 4 bases and the J segment 3 bases; nucleotides outside the gene matches: 13. The CDR3 is 17 residues long. Germline CDR1 reads SGHDT; CDR2 reads YYEEEE. TCRdb ran MiXCR on the reads and lists one entry per CDR3 protein. The sample shows 900,000 to 950,000 distinct CDR3 sequences, approximately 32% of them seen only once. This sequence originates from a human donor in good health (CMV status not recorded). Some clones in this sample may be carry-over from other donors' samples. Sequencing was performed on cultured CD8+ T cells from PBMCs, taken from culture after CMV antigen stimulation. V usage is TRBV5-6 and J usage is TRBJ1-1, with 9 bases aligning to TRBD1. The CDR3 nucleotides read TGTGCCAGCAGCCTCAGAAGATGGGACAGGGCCGACACTGAAGCTTTCTTT. Its translation is CASSLRRWDRADTEAFF.